This T cell receptor (beta chain) was sequenced during a study of CD8+ T cells in alopecia areata. RNA extraction was followed by reverse transcription into cDNA, which acted as the sequencing template. Repertoires were generated with immunoSEQ multiplex PCR, while TCRdb's copy carries only in-frame clones and drops some. The data show about 190,000 clones, with roughly 60% seen just once and 1% held by the top ten. V lost 1 base to trimming and J lost 4 bases, with 11 bases between them. The CDR3 length is 14 residues. From germline, CDR1 is GTSNPN and CDR2 SVGIG (reference sequence). As for treatment: oral pan-JAK inhibitor, 5-10 mg twice daily. This clone was counted once. The antigen remains unidentified. Other DNA sequences within the sample encode an identical CDR3. Study outcomes and limitations: Scalp specimens additionally yield sequences from normal skin's resident alphabeta T cells.

The chain couples TRBV30 to TRBJ1-5; weak D call: TRBD1 (6 bases). The sequence was obtained from a human donor with alopecia areata. The source material was CD4+ T cells sorted from blood, sampled at week 24, from a patient treated with tofacitinib. CDR3 in amino acids: CAWSGGASNQPQHF. The CDR3 coding sequence is TGTGCCTGGAGTGGGGGGGCGTCGAATCAGCCCCAGCATTTT.